This note documents a single T cell receptor (beta chain) sequence. The data were taken from a study of early T cells in non-severe SARS-CoV-2 infection. TCRdb redid the calling of the 5' RACE reads with MiXCR, one entry per CDR3 protein. The table records 85,000 to 90,000 distinct CDR3 sequences, 14% of them present only once. CDR1 is MNHEY and CDR2 is SVGAGI in the germline V gene. The CDR3 has 13 residues. Trimming cost V 8 bases and J 0 bases, with 9 bases left between them. The sample taken for sequencing was whole blood. The receptor comes from an adult who was a healthcare worker with PCR-confirmed SARS-CoV-2 infection or an uninfected control (not recorded which). J is TRBJ2-3 and V is TRBV6-5, with D unresolved. The CDR3 loop is CASGRDSTDTQYF. The CDR3 nucleotides read TGTGCCAGCGGCCGCGACAGCACAGATACGCAGTATTTT.